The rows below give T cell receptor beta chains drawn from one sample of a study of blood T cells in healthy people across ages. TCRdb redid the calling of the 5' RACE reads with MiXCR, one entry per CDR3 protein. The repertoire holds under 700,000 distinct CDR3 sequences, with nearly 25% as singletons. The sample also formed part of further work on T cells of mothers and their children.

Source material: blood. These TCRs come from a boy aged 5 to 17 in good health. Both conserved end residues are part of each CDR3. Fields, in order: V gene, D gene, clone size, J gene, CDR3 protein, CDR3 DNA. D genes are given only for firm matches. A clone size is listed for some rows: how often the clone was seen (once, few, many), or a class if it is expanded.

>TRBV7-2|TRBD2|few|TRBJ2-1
CASSYSPGTSGRDTEQFF
TGTGCCAGCAGCTACTCGCCTGGGACTAGCGGGAGGGATACTGAGCAGTTCTTC
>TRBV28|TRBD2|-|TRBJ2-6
CASSDGKGGRTGANVLTF
TGTGCCAGCAGCGACGGGAAGGGAGGGAGAACTGGGGCCAACGTCCTGACTTTC
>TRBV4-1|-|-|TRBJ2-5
CASSPNQALREEQETQYF
TGCGCCAGCAGCCCGAATCAGGCGCTCAGGGAAGAACAAGAGACCCAGTACTTC
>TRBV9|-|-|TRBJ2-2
CASKVQKFF
TGTGCCAGCAAGGTTCAAAAGTTTTTT
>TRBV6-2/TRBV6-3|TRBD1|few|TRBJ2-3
CASSSGQVTLLTDTQYF
TGTGCCAGCAGTTCTGGACAGGTAACCCTCCTCACAGATACGCAGTATTTT
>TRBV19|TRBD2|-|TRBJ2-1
CAGSVGLAGLFF
TGTGCCGGTAGTGTCGGACTAGCGGGACTGTTCTTC
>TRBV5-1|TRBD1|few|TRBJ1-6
CASSPEGQGGSPLHF
TGCGCCAGCAGCCCCGAAGGACAGGGCGGATCACCCCTCCACTTT
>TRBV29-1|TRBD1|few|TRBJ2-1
CSVISGQGATSGVYNEQFF
TGCAGCGTTATATCGGGACAGGGGGCGACTAGCGGAGTCTACAATGAGCAGTTCTTC
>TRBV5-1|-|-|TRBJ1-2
CASSLEWAGGGYTF
TGCGCCAGCAGCTTGGAATGGGCAGGCGGTGGCTACACCTTC
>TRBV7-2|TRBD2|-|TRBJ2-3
CASSSRGGSPDTQYF
TGTGCCAGCAGCTCCCGGGGGGGCAGCCCAGATACGCAGTATTTT
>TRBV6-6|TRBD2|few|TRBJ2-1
CASSPQGLAGAEQFF
TGTGCCAGCAGTCCACAAGGACTAGCGGGTGCCGAGCAGTTCTTC
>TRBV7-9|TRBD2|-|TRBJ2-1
CASSLAASGRYNEQFF
TGTGCCAGCAGCTTAGCTGCTAGCGGGAGGTACAATGAGCAGTTCTTC
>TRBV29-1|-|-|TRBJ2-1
CSVLTNYNEQFF
TGCAGCGTTTTGACAAACTACAATGAGCAGTTCTTC
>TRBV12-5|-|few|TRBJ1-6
CASPSPLHF
TGTGCCAGCCCTTCACCCCTCCACTTT
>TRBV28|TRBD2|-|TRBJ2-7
CASRPGGLETYEQYF
TGTGCCAGCAGGCCGGGGGGGCTCGAAACCTACGAGCAGTACTTC
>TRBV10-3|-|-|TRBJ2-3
CAISESLVDADTQYF
TGTGCCATCAGTGAGTCGTTGGTTGACGCAGATACGCAGTATTTT
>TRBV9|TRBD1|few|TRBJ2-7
CASSVVGQGKGEQYF
TGTGCCAGCAGCGTAGTGGGACAGGGGAAAGGCGAGCAGTACTTC
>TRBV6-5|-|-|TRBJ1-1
CASSYGWQGNTEAFF
TGTGCCAGCAGTTACGGCTGGCAGGGGAACACTGAAGCTTTCTTT
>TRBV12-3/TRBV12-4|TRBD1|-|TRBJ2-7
CASSPQTGALVSYEQYF
TGTGCCAGCAGTCCCCAGACAGGGGCCCTCGTCTCCTACGAGCAGTACTTC
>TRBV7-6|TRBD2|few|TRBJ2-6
CASSFASGGVRTPGANVLTF
TGTGCCAGCAGCTTTGCTTCGGGAGGAGTGAGAACTCCCGGGGCCAACGTCCTGACTTTC
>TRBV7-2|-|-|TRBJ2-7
CASSLEQGLPNEQYF
TGTGCCAGCAGCTTAGAGCAGGGGTTACCTAACGAGCAGTACTTC
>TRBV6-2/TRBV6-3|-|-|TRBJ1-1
CASNPGHLFGEAFF
TGTGCCAGCAATCCGGGACACCTCTTCGGTGAAGCTTTCTTT
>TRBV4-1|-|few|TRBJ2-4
CASSQPGRYQLAKNIQYF
TGCGCCAGCAGCCAGCCAGGCAGATACCAGCTAGCCAAAAACATTCAGTACTTC
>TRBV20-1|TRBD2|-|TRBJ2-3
CSAREGGGRFLDTQYF
TGCAGTGCTAGAGAGGGGGGGGGACGGTTTTTAGATACGCAGTATTTT
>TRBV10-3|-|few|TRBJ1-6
CAISPFISGDSPLHF
TGTGCCATCAGCCCATTCATCTCCGGGGATTCACCCCTCCACTTT
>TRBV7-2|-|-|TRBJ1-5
CASSLDSTGGQPQHF
TGTGCCAGCAGCTTAGATTCGACCGGAGGTCAGCCCCAGCATTTT
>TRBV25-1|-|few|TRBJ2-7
CASSALGLQGEQYF
TGTGCCAGCAGTGCATTGGGACTCCAAGGCGAGCAGTACTTC
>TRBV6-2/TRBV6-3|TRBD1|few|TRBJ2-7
CPSSNQGADYEQYF
TGTCCCAGCAGCAACCAGGGGGCCGATTACGAGCAGTACTTC
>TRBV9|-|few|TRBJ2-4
CASSSGGGGLAKNIQYF
TGTGCCAGCAGCTCCGGGGGAGGGGGCCTAGCCAAAAACATTCAGTACTTC
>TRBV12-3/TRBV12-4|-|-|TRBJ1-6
CASSKGYVLHF
TGTGCCAGCAGTAAAGGTTATGTCCTCCACTTT
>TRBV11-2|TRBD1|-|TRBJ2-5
CASSLGRTGVFVTQYF
TGTGCCAGCAGCTTAGGCCGGACAGGGGTATTCGTGACCCAGTACTTC
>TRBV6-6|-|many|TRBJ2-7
CASSGTTSSYEQYF
TGTGCCAGCTCCGGGACGACGAGCTCCTACGAGCAGTACTTC
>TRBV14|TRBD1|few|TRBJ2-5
CASSTRTGLAETQYF
TGTGCCAGCAGCACGAGGACAGGTCTCGCGGAGACCCAGTACTTC
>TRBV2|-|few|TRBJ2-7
CASSGQYEQYF
TGTGCCAGCAGCGGACAGTACGAGCAGTACTTC
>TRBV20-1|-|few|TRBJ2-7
CSAKDPAGHPYEQYF
TGCAGTGCTAAGGACCCCGCGGGACACCCTTACGAGCAGTACTTC
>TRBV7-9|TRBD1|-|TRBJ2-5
CASSLGSGDRQETQYF
TGTGCCAGCAGCTTAGGATCTGGGGACAGACAAGAGACCCAGTACTTC
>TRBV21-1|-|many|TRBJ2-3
CASARDPTPDTQYF
TGTGCCAGCGCAAGGGATCCGACGCCAGATACGCAGTATTTT
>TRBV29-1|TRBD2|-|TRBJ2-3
CSVESTSGPVDTQYF
TGCAGCGTTGAAAGTACTAGCGGCCCCGTGGATACGCAGTATTTT
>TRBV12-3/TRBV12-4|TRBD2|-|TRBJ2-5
CASRGLAEETQYF
TGTGCCAGCAGGGGACTAGCGGAAGAGACCCAGTACTTC
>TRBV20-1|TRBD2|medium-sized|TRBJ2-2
CSARGTSGGDTGELFF
TGCAGTGCTAGAGGGACTAGCGGGGGGGACACCGGGGAGCTGTTTTTT
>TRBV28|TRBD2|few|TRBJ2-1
CASSVRPGLEKFEQFF
TGTGCCAGCAGTGTCCGGCCGGGACTAGAAAAGTTTGAGCAGTTCTTC
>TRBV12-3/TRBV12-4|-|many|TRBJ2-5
CASSSTVGEETQYF
TGTGCCAGCAGTTCGACTGTAGGGGAAGAGACCCAGTACTTC
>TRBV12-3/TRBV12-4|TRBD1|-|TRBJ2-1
CASSLRVRTGPNEQFF
TGTGCCAGCAGTTTAAGGGTCCGGACAGGGCCGAATGAGCAGTTCTTC
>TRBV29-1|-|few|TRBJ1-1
CSVSLREAVNTEAFF
TGCAGCGTCTCCCTCCGGGAGGCCGTGAACACTGAAGCTTTCTTT
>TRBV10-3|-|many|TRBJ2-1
CAISGAGSILSYNEQFF
TGTGCCATCAGTGGGGCTGGGTCGATTTTGTCCTACAATGAGCAGTTCTTC
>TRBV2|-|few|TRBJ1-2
CASRGLPTYF
TGTGCCAGCAGAGGACTGCCGACCTACTTC
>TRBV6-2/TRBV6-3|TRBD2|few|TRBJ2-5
CASSSGAGVQETQYF
TGTGCCAGCAGTTCTGGAGCGGGGGTACAAGAGACCCAGTACTTC
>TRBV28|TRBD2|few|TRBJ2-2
CASILAGVTGELFF
TGTGCCAGCATCCTAGCGGGGGTCACCGGGGAGCTGTTTTTT
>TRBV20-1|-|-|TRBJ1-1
CSATDWDTEAFF
TGCAGTGCTACGGACTGGGACACTGAAGCTTTCTTT
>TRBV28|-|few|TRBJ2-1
CASSLLGYSSYNEQFF
TGTGCCAGCAGTTTATTGGGGTATAGCTCCTACAATGAGCAGTTCTTC
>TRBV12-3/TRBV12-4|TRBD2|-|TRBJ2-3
CASGGAGANTDTQYF
TGTGCCAGCGGTGGGGCGGGAGCCAACACAGATACGCAGTATTTT
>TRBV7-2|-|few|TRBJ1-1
CASSFPPRDTEAFF
TGTGCCAGCAGCTTTCCTCCCAGGGACACTGAAGCTTTCTTT
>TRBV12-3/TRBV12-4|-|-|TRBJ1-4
CASSRHGNEKLFF
TGTGCCAGCAGCAGGCACGGGAATGAAAAACTGTTTTTT
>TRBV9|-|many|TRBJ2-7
CASSSGQTTHLTYEQYF
TGTGCCAGCAGCTCCGGACAGACCACCCATCTCACCTACGAGCAGTACTTC